The 28 T cell receptor beta chains below were found in one sample sequenced in a study of beta chain features in type 1 diabetes. Their antigens remain unidentified. Investigators reverse transcribed all isolated RNA, so they sequenced expressed TCRB transcripts. Here immunoSEQ multiplex PCR was the method, and the copy in TCRdb shows in-frame clones only, minus some. The top ten hold roughly 0.13% of the sample, which has about 47,000 clones, 35% to 55% seen once. Study results and limitations: All four CD4+ subsets of Type 1 diabetes patients contained TCRB CDR3s that were moderately but significantly shorter.

The specimen was stem cell memory CD4+ T cells from blood. The receptor set was obtained from a man aged 30 to 39 with type 1 diabetes.

The rearrangement links TRBV5-6 to TRBJ2-4; D remains ambiguous. Trimming left V 0 bases short and J 0 bases short, with 13 bases between. CDR1 is SGHDT, CDR2 YYEEEE, per germline. The CDR3 totals 17 residues. The CDR3 protein is CASSLVSGALAKNIQYF. CDR3 DNA: TGTGCCAGCAGCTTGGTGTCAGGTGCATTAGCCAAAAACATTCAGTACTTC.

This clone turned up a few times. V and J are TRBV29-1 and TRBJ2-3, with D tentatively TRBD2 (6 bases). The germline CDR1 and CDR2 sequences are SQVTM and ANQGSEA. Trimming removed 6 bases at V and 4 bases at J, with 14 bases between. CDR3 size: 13 residues. CDR3 bases: TGCAGCGTCTCCGGGAGCGGCGCAGATACGCAGTATTTT. Its translation: CSVSGSGADTQYF.

This clone was observed a handful of times. The chain joins TRBV5-4 to TRBJ2-3, with 13 bases fitting TRBD2. This CDR3 region has 18 residues. Germline CDR1 SGHNT, CDR2 YYREEE (reference sequence). J was trimmed by 4 bases and V by 3 bases; bases with no gene match: 11. The CDR3 nucleotides read TGTGCCAGCAGCTCACTAGCGGGAGGGCCCTTGTTTGCAGATACGCAGTATTTT. Encoded protein: CASSSLAGGPLFADTQYF.

The J gene is TRBJ2-7, the V gene TRBV19; 8 bases are a match to TRBD2. V trimming: 9 bases; J trimming: 2 bases; junction bases outside the gene matches: 12. Germline CDR1 LNHDA, CDR2 SQIVND (reference sequence). This CDR3 comprises 15 residues. The CDR3 DNA follows: TGTGCCAGCCGAACGGTTACTAGCGGCGCCTACGAGCAGTACTTC. Its translation: CASRTVTSGAYEQYF.

The chain is built from TRBV19 and TRBJ1-5; TRBD1 might be the D (6 bases). The CDR3 totals 14 residues. Trimming shortened V by 4 bases and J by 3 bases, and 10 bases separated the two germline ends. The germline V gene has CDR1 LNHDA and CDR2 SQIVND (reference sequence). DNA of the CDR3: TGTGCCAGTAGTACGGGACAAATCAATCAGCCCCAGCATTTT. As protein: CASSTGQINQPQHF. Complete variable domain (other parts from reference TRBV19 and TRBJ1-5): DGGITQSPKYLFRKEGQNVTLSCEQNLNHDAMYWYRQDPGQGLRLIYYSQIVNDFQKGDIAEGYSVSREKKESFPLTVTSAQKNPTAFYLCASSTGQINQPQHFGDGTRLSIL.

In its sample, this clone was seen a few times. The chain is built from TRBV5-1 and TRBJ2-3; D unresolved. This CDR3 spans 14 amino acids. Deletions cut 7 bases from V and 1 base from J, with 13 bases between. CDR1 is SGHRS, CDR2 YFSETQ, per germline. CDR3 sequence reads: CASLLDPGTDTQYF. The CDR3 coding sequence is TGCGCCAGCCTTTTAGATCCGGGCACAGATACGCAGTATTTT.

This clone was counted only a few times. The V and J genes are TRBV18 and TRBJ2-7; a possible D gene is TRBD1 (6 bases). Trimming took 4 bases from V and 6 from J, leaving 19 bases between them. Germline loops: CDR1 KGHSH, CDR2 LQKENI. There are 15 residues in the CDR3. The CDR3 DNA reads TGTGCCAGCTCACTCACCTCCATACAGGGCGGCGAGCAGTACTTC. Protein sequence: CASSLTSIQGGEQYF. Supplemented by reference TRBV18 and TRBJ2-7, the full variable domain reads NAGVMQNPRHLVRRRGQEARLRCSPMKGHSHVYWYRQLPEEGLKFMVYLQKENIIDESGMPKERFSAEFPKEGPSILRIQQVVRGDSAAYFCASSLTSIQGGEQYFGPGTRLTVT.

The chain links TRBV28 to TRBJ2-1, with no clear D. Trimming took 4 bases from V and 4 from J, leaving 5 bases between them. This CDR3 is 12 amino acids long. CDR1 MDHEN and CDR2 SYDVKM come from the germline V gene. The CDR3 region has the DNA TGTGCCAGCAGTTCTCTTTACAATGAGCAGTTCTTC. Translated, it gives CASSSLYNEQFF.

This clone has only a few counts. The chain carries TRBV27 and TRBJ2-1; 10 bases align to TRBD2. Trimming at V came to 3 bases and at J to 2 bases, leaving 1 base not matched to a gene. Germline V gene data show CDR1 as MNHEY and CDR2 as SMNVEV (reference sequence). CDR3 length: 15 residues. The CDR3 region has the DNA TGTGCCAGCAGTTTCCTAGCGGGAGCCTACAATGAGCAGTTCTTC. It yields the protein CASSFLAGAYNEQFF.

This clone was observed a few times. The gene calls are TRBV27 and TRBJ2-1; TRBD2 agrees at 9 bases. This CDR3 comprises 15 residues. Looked up from germline, CDR1 is MNHEY and CDR2 is SMNVEV (reference sequence). V was pared by 2 bases and J by 8 bases, with 7 bases of the junction left unmatched. As DNA, the CDR3 is TGTGCCAGCAGTTTACGGGGTAGCGGGAGTTATGAGCAGTTCTTC. Protein sequence: CASSLRGSGSYEQFF.

This clone was detected a few times. This chain links TRBV25-1 with TRBJ2-7; 8 bases are a match to TRBD2. Losses at the gene ends were 8 bases for V and 4 bases for J; bases not matched to a gene: 10. Looked up from germline, CDR1 is MGHDK and CDR2 is SYGVNS. The CDR3 is 14 residues long. The CDR3 coding sequence is TGTGCCAGCTCCCGGGTAGCGGGAATATACGAGCAGTACTTC. This codes for CASSRVAGIYEQYF.

This rearrangement joins TRBV19 to TRBJ1-1; TRBD1 aligns across 8 bases. Germline loops: CDR1 LNHDA, CDR2 SQIVND (reference sequence). The CDR3 is 13 residues long. Trimming took 3 bases from V and 6 from J; bases not matched to a gene: 3. CDR3 DNA sequence: TGTGCCAGTAGTATGATACAGGGGGCTGAAGCTTTCTTT. Protein product: CASSMIQGAEAFF.

The V gene is TRBV18, the J gene TRBJ2-3; TRBD2 might be the D (5 bases). Between the trimmed V and J ends, which lost 3 bases and 1 base, there was a span of 8 bases. There are 14 residues in the CDR3. The germline gives CDR1 KGHSH, CDR2 LQKENI. CDR3 residues: CASSPLGGTDTQYF. CDR3 DNA sequence: TGTGCCAGCTCACCCCTCGGGGGCACAGATACGCAGTATTTT.

The rearrangement uses TRBV5-1 and TRBJ1-1; D is undetermined. CDR3 length: 12 residues. The V end was cut by 6 bases, the J end by 7 bases, with 13 bases between. Germline V CDR1 and CDR2: SGHRS, YFSETQ. CDR3 sequence: CASTSSPSEAFF. DNA of the CDR3: TGCGCCAGCACCTCTAGCCCCAGTGAAGCTTTCTTT. Drawing the rest from reference TRBV5-1 and TRBJ1-1, the complete variable domain is KAGVTQTPRYLIKTRGQQVTLSCSPISGHRSVSWYQQTPGQGLQFLFEYFSETQRNKGNFPGRFSGRQFSNSRSEMNVSTLELGDSALYLCASTSSPSEAFFGQGTRLTVV.

The chain links TRBV11-2 to TRBJ1-4; D uncertain. Trimming removed 1 base from V and 5 bases from J, with 8 bases in between. The CDR3 has 14 amino acids. The germline V gene has CDR1 SGHAT and CDR2 FQNNGV. Here the CDR3 reads CASSLARKNEKLFF. The CDR3 nucleotides read TGTGCCAGCAGCTTAGCCAGAAAAAATGAAAAACTGTTTTTT.

The sample holds a few counts of this clone. The chain links TRBV6-6 to TRBJ2-5; TRBD2 matches 7 bases. Germline trimming cut 4 bases from V and 1 base from J; bases unmatched to any gene: 3. The CDR3 is 14 amino acids. CDR1 is MNHNY, CDR2 SVGAGI, per germline (reference sequence). The chain's CDR3 is CASSLGGTQETQYF. CDR3 DNA sequence: TGTGCCAGCAGTTTGGGAGGGACCCAAGAGACCCAGTACTTC.

This clone was counted only a few times. The gene calls are TRBV9 and TRBJ2-5, with 11 positions matching TRBD2. J lost 4 bases, V lost 2 bases, and 4 bases had no gene match. This CDR3 is 15 amino acids long. CDR1 and CDR2 (germline): SGDLS, YYNGEE. This CDR3 is CASSVGTSGGETQYF. CDR3 bases: TGTGCCAGCAGCGTCGGGACTAGCGGCGGAGAGACCCAGTACTTC. Full variable domain (outside the CDR3, taken from reference TRBV9 and TRBJ2-5): DSGVTQTPKHLITATGQRVTLRCSPRSGDLSVYWYQQSLDQGLQFLIQYYNGEERAKGNILERFSAQQFPDLHSELNLSSLELGDSALYFCASSVGTSGGETQYFGPGTRLLVL.

The rearrangement joins TRBV11-2 to TRBJ2-3, with D uncertain. The CDR3 contains 15 residues. Germline CDR1 is SGHAT and CDR2 is FQNNGV. Deletions cut 3 bases from V and 0 bases from J, with 10 bases between. CDR3 amino acids: CASSFTAGSTDTQYF. The DNA of the CDR3 is TGTGCCAGCAGCTTTACAGCCGGTAGCACAGATACGCAGTATTTT.

V usage is TRBV6-6 and J usage is TRBJ1-4, with 8 positions matching TRBD1. V was pared by 5 bases and J by 7 bases, with 3 bases of the junction left unmatched. The CDR3 sequence is 13 residues long. Germline CDR1 reads MNHNY; CDR2 reads SVGAGI (reference sequence). CDR3 residues: CASSLGQGEKLFF. The CDR3 bases are TGTGCCAGCAGTCTTGGACAGGGTGAAAAACTGTTTTTT.

This chain joins TRBV18 and TRBJ2-4; D is perhaps TRBD1 (6 bases). CDR1 is KGHSH, CDR2 LQKENI, per germline. The CDR3 totals 15 residues. Trimming left V 3 bases short and J 1 base short, with 10 bases between. DNA for the CDR3: TGTGCCAGCTCACCCCAGGGGAGCGCCAAAAACATTCAGTACTTC. Translating it yields CASSPQGSAKNIQYF.

This chain joins TRBV18 and TRBJ1-5; no reliable D call. The CDR3 has 13 residues. Deletions cut 3 bases from V and 4 bases from J, with 7 bases between. Looked up from germline, CDR1 is KGHSH and CDR2 is LQKENI. The chain's CDR3 is CASSPSGNQPQHF. CDR3 sequence (DNA): TGTGCCAGCTCACCGAGCGGGAATCAGCCCCAGCATTTT.

This clone has a handful of counts. It is unclear where the CDR3 begins or ends on the DNA, so no DNA is shown, and the CDR3 is as TCRdb lists it. This sequence joins TRBV2 and TRBJ2-7; TRBD2, the table's D call, lacks a check against the DNA. From its first to its last residue, the CDR3 has 13 amino acids. The germline gives CDR1 SNHLY, CDR2 FYNNEI. The CDR3 spells CASNWVASGNLYF.

This chain connects TRBV11-3 to TRBJ2-1, with 9 bases matching TRBD1. Trimming cost V 8 bases and J 5 bases; bases outside gene matches: 7. Germline V gene data show CDR1 as SGHNT and CDR2 as YENEEA. The CDR3 has 14 residues. This CDR3 reads CASSRGQGNNEQFF. DNA of the CDR3: TGTGCCAGCTCCCGCGGACAGGGGAACAATGAGCAGTTCTTC. Drawing the rest from reference TRBV11-3 and TRBJ2-1, the complete variable domain is EAGVVQSPRYKIIEKKQPVAFWCNPISGHNTLYWYLQNLGQGPELLIRYENEEAVDDSQLPKDRFSAERLKGVDSTLKIQPAELGDSAVYLCASSRGQGNNEQFFGPGTRLTVL.

This sequence joins TRBV2 and TRBJ2-3, with D perhaps TRBD2 (6 bases). The CDR3 runs 13 residues. The ends were cut back, 6 bases at V and 2 bases at J, with 9 bases in the middle. Germline V lookup: CDR1 SNHLY, CDR2 FYNNEI. The chain's CDR3 is CASRDYYTDTQYF. CDR3 sequence (DNA): TGTGCCAGCAGGGACTACTACACAGATACGCAGTATTTT.

This clone was picked up a small number of times. The chain is built from TRBV6-6 and TRBJ2-1, with 9 positions matching TRBD2. The CDR3 is made up of 15 amino acids. Germline-derived CDR1 and CDR2 are MNHNY and SVGAGI (reference sequence). J lost 4 bases, V lost 6 bases, and 7 bases had no gene match. The CDR3 DNA reads TGTGCCAGCAGCAATAGACTAGCGGCATACAATGAGCAGTTCTTC. Its translation is CASSNRLAAYNEQFF.

The gene calls are TRBV19 and TRBJ2-3, with a tentative D call TRBD2 (5 bases). CDR1 LNHDA and CDR2 SQIVND come from the germline V gene (reference sequence). Deletions cut 5 bases from V and 3 bases from J, with 18 bases between. This CDR3 spans 16 amino acids. CDR3 protein: CASSYPGSWETDTQYF. In DNA form, the CDR3 reads TGTGCCAGTAGTTATCCCGGCTCATGGGAGACAGATACGCAGTATTTT.

This clone was observed a handful of times. The V call is TRBV19, the J call TRBJ2-1; 9 positions agree with TRBD2. Germline values: CDR1 LNHDA, CDR2 SQIVND (reference sequence). The ends lost 6 bases at V and 7 bases at J; junction bases unmatched: 7. The length of the CDR3 is 14 residues. DNA for the CDR3: TGTGCCAGTAGCAGACTAGCGGAGACTAATGAGCAGTTCTTC. This codes for CASSRLAETNEQFF.

The sample holds a few counts of this clone. This chain joins TRBV27 and TRBJ2-7; possibly TRBD2 for D (5 bases). Germline CDR1 reads MNHEY; CDR2 reads SMNVEV (reference sequence). CDR3 size: 12 residues. V was pared by 6 bases and J by 6 bases, with 12 bases between. The CDR3 sequence: CASRRNSGEQYF. CDR3 sequence (DNA): TGTGCCAGCAGACGGAACAGCGGCGAGCAGTACTTC.